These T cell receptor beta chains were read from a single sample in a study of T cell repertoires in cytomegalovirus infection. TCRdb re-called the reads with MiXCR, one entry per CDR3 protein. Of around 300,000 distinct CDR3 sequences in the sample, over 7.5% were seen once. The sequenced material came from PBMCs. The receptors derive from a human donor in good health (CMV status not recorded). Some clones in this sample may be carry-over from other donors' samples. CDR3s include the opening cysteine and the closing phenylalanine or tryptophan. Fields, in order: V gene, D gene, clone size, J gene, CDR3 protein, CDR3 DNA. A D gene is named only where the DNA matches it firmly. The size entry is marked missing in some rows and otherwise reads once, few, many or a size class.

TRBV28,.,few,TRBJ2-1,CASSLRGVQFF,TGTGCCAGCAGTTTAAGGGGGGTGCAGTTCTTC
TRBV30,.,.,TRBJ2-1,CAWSPARGVSYNEQFF,TGTGCCTGGAGTCCTGCTCGCGGGGTCTCCTACAATGAGCAGTTCTTC
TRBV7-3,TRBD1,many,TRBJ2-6,CASTLTGTGANVLTF,TGTGCCAGCACCCTGACAGGGACTGGGGCCAACGTCCTGACTTTC
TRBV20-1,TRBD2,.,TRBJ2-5,CSARDSFSGAKETQYF,TGCAGTGCTAGAGATAGTTTTAGCGGGGCCAAAGAGACCCAGTACTTC
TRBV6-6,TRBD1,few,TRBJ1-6,CASSYRDRGRVGLHF,TGTGCCAGCAGTTATCGGGACAGGGGGAGGGTCGGCCTCCACTTT
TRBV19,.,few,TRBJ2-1,CASHGGGMTYNEQFF,TGTGCCAGCCATGGGGGGGGCATGACCTACAATGAGCAGTTCTTC
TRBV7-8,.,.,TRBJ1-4,CASSILGIAGRRTNEKLFF,TGTGCCAGCAGCATACTAGGGATCGCCGGACGGAGGACTAATGAAAAACTGTTTTTT
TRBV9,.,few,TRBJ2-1,CASSVVTSSYNEQFF,TGTGCCAGCAGCGTAGTCACGAGCTCCTACAATGAGCAGTTCTTC
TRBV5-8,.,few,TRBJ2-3,CASSLMGTAGYTDTQYF,TGTGCCAGCAGCTTGATGGGAACCGCGGGGTACACAGATACGCAGTATTTT
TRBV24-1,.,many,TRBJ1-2,CATRWWADTNYGYTF,TGTGCCACCAGGTGGTGGGCAGACACTAACTATGGCTACACCTTC
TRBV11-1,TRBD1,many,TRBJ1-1,CASSSPRGRMNTEAFF,TGTGCCAGCAGCTCACCCAGGGGGCGAATGAACACTGAAGCTTTCTTT
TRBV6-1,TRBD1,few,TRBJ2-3,CASSEETGGIDTQYF,TGTGCCAGCAGTGAAGAGACAGGGGGCATAGATACGCAGTATTTT
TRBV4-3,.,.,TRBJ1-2,CASSQAIGANYGYTF,TGCGCCAGCAGCCAGGCAATTGGAGCTAACTATGGCTACACCTTC
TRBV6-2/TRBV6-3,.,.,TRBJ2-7,CASSTPYYEQYF,TGTGCCAGCAGTACCCCCTACTACGAGCAGTACTTC
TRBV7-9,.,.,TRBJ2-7,CASSSRSKPRQYF,TGTGCCAGCAGCTCGAGGTCCAAGCCCAGGCAGTACTTC
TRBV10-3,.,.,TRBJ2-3,CAISPKEDTQYF,TGTGCCATCAGCCCGAAGGAAGATACGCAGTATTTT
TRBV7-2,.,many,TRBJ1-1,CASSLAHSTEAFF,TGTGCCAGCAGCTTAGCGCACAGCACTGAAGCTTTCTTT
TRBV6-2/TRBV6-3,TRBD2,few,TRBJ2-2,CASSDKRGANTGELFF,TGTGCCAGCAGCGATAAGCGGGGGGCTAACACCGGGGAGCTGTTTTTT
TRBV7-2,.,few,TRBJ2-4,CASSPDRVNIQYF,TGTGCCAGCAGCCCCGACAGAGTAAACATTCAGTACTTC
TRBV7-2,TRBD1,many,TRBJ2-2,CASSNRGRVGELFF,TGTGCCAGCAGTAACAGGGGGCGGGTCGGGGAGCTGTTTTTT
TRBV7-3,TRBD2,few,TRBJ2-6,CASSSRGSGGAGANVLTF,TGTGCCAGCAGTTCCCGGGGTAGCGGGGGGGCTGGGGCCAACGTCCTGACTTTC
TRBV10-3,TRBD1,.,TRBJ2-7,CAISSHTGVGQYF,TGTGCCATCAGTTCACACACAGGGGTGGGGCAGTACTTC
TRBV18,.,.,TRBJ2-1,CASSPPAGSSYNEQFF,TGTGCCAGCTCACCCCCTGCGGGAAGCTCCTACAATGAGCAGTTCTTC
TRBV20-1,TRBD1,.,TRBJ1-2,CSATDRAVMYGYTF,TGCAGTGCCACGGACAGGGCCGTGATGTATGGCTACACCTTC
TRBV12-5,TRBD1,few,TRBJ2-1,CASGMMDRYNEQFF,TGTGCTAGTGGTATGATGGACAGGTACAATGAGCAGTTCTTC
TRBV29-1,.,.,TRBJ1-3,CSVTRPGNTIYF,TGCAGCGTTACCAGACCTGGAAACACCATATATTTT
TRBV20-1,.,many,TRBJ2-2,CSAPRTDLIHTGELFF,TGCAGTGCTCCTAGGACAGACCTAATCCACACCGGGGAGCTGTTTTTT
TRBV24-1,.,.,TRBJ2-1,CATSGGVTYNEQFF,TGTGCCACCAGTGGGGGGGTCACCTACAATGAGCAGTTCTTC
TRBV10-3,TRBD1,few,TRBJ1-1,CAISETPTGDGEAFF,TGTGCCATCAGTGAGACCCCAACAGGGGACGGTGAAGCTTTCTTT
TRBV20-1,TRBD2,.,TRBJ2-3,CSALGRTSVTDTQYF,TGCAGTGCTTTAGGACGGACTAGCGTCACAGATACGCAGTATTTT
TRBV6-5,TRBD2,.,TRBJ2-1,CASSYRGLAGVGEQFF,TGTGCCAGCAGTTACAGGGGACTAGCGGGGGTTGGTGAGCAGTTCTTC
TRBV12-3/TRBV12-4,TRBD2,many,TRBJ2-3,CASSPGTSGGAGTDTQYF,TGTGCCAGCAGCCCCGGGACTAGCGGGGGGGCGGGCACAGATACGCAGTATTTT
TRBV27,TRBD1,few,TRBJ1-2,CASSLSQRGDRGYGYTF,TGTGCCAGCAGTTTATCCCAGCGGGGGGACAGGGGCTATGGCTACACCTTC
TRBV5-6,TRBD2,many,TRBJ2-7,CASSLAGGPREQYF,TGTGCCAGCAGCTTAGCGGGAGGGCCGAGAGAGCAGTACTTC
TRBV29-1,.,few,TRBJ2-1,CSVPLGWGGDNEQFF,TGCAGCGTCCCACTCGGGTGGGGGGGCGACAATGAGCAGTTCTTC
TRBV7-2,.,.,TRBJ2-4,CASSLVSGSQNIQYF,TGTGCCAGCAGCTTAGTCTCAGGGAGCCAAAACATTCAGTACTTC
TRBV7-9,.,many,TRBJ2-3,CASSSGRAADTQYF,TGTGCCAGCAGCTCAGGTAGAGCAGCAGATACGCAGTATTTT
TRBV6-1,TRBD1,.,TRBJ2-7,CAGAPTGQYEQYF,TGTGCCGGCGCACCGACAGGGCAATACGAGCAGTACTTC
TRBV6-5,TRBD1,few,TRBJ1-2,CASQSDRGSNYGYTF,TGTGCCAGCCAGTCGGACAGGGGATCGAACTATGGCTACACCTTC
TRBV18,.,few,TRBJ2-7,CASSPTERAYEQYF,TGTGCCAGCTCACCCACAGAGCGTGCCTACGAGCAGTACTTC
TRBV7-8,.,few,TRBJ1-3,CASSSGEGRVGNTIYF,TGTGCCAGCAGCTCCGGGGAGGGCAGGGTCGGGAACACCATATATTTT
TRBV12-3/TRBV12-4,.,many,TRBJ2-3,CASSMTDTQYF,TGTGCCAGCAGTATGACAGATACGCAGTATTTT
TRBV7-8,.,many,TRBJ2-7,CARRTANYEQYF,TGTGCCAGGAGGACAGCCAACTACGAGCAGTACTTC
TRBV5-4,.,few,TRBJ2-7,CASSFDIPSEQYF,TGTGCCAGCAGCTTCGACATACCCAGCGAGCAGTACTTC
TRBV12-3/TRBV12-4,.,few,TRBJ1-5,CASSYGLFNQPQHF,TGTGCCAGCAGCTACGGACTGTTCAATCAGCCCCAGCATTTT
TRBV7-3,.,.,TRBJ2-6,CASSRSGESSGANVLTF,TGTGCCAGCAGCCGCTCAGGAGAGAGCTCTGGGGCCAACGTCCTGACTTTC
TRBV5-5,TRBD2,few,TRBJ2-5,CASSPGLADQETQYF,TGTGCCAGCAGCCCTGGACTAGCCGACCAAGAGACCCAGTACTTC
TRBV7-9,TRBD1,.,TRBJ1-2,CASSAGQGANGYTF,TGTGCCAGCAGCGCTGGACAGGGGGCGAATGGCTACACCTTC
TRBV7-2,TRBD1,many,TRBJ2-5,CASSLQTGSETQYF,TGTGCCAGCAGCCTTCAGACAGGGTCAGAGACCCAGTACTTC
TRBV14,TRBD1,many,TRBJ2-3,CASSKPDRLKRDTQYF,TGTGCCAGCAGCAAACCGGACAGGCTTAAGAGGGATACGCAGTATTTT
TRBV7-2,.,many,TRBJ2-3,CASTLSRSDTQYF,TGTGCCAGCACCCTGAGTCGGTCAGATACGCAGTATTTT
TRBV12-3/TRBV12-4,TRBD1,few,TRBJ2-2,CASKLGQGVDTGELFF,TGTGCCAGCAAACTAGGACAGGGCGTGGACACCGGGGAGCTGTTTTTT